The rows below give T cell receptor beta chains drawn from one sample of a study of T cell changes during pregnancy in multiple sclerosis. Libraries were prepared by immunoSEQ multiplex PCR; TCRdb keeps only in-frame clonotypes and omits some of them. The data show some 100,000 clones, almost 95% seen once. Sequenced material: peripheral blood, taken before pregnancy. The receptor source for this set is a female donor with multiple sclerosis, enrolled in a pregnancy study. The CDR3 runs from the conserved cysteine through the conserved F or W. Fields, in order: CDR3 DNA, CDR3 protein, clone size, V gene, D gene, J gene. D genes are given only for firm matches. Size is omitted from some rows. Given values are once, few, many or a class for expanded clones.

CDR3nt: TGTGCCAGCAGCGATGACAGGGGCCCCCAAGAGACCCAGTACTTC
CDR3aa: CASSDDRGPQETQYF
abundance: NA
v_gene: TRBV9
d_gene: TRBD1
j_gene: TRBJ2-5

CDR3nt: TGTGCCAGCAGCCTCTTCCAGGGGAACACCGGGGAGCTGTTTTTT
CDR3aa: CASSLFQGNTGELFF
abundance: NA
v_gene: TRBV11-2
d_gene: NA
j_gene: TRBJ2-2

CDR3nt: TGTGCCAGCAGCTTAGGGACTTTGCGGGATAACTCCTACAATGAGCAGTTCTTC
CDR3aa: CASSLGTLRDNSYNEQFF
abundance: NA
v_gene: TRBV7-9
d_gene: NA
j_gene: TRBJ2-1

CDR3nt: TGCGCCAGCAGCTTGTCAGGCTCTGGGGCCAACGTCCTGACTTTC
CDR3aa: CASSLSGSGANVLTF
abundance: NA
v_gene: TRBV5-1
d_gene: NA
j_gene: TRBJ2-6

CDR3nt: TGTGCCTGGGGACAGGGAAGGACTGAAGCTTTCTTT
CDR3aa: CAWGQGRTEAFF
abundance: few
v_gene: TRBV30
d_gene: TRBD1
j_gene: TRBJ1-1

CDR3nt: TGTGCCAGCAGCTTAGGACTAGCGGGAGAGTTCAATGAGCAGTTCTTC
CDR3aa: CASSLGLAGEFNEQFF
abundance: NA
v_gene: TRBV7-6
d_gene: TRBD2
j_gene: TRBJ2-1

CDR3nt: TGTGCCAGCAATCCTAAGCGGGTAACAAGGGAGGCCCAGTACTTC
CDR3aa: CASNPKRVTREAQYF
abundance: NA
v_gene: TRBV27
d_gene: NA
j_gene: TRBJ2-5

CDR3nt: TGTGCCAGCTCACCGGGGCGAAACACTGAAGCTTTCTTT
CDR3aa: CASSPGRNTEAFF
abundance: once
v_gene: TRBV18
d_gene: NA
j_gene: TRBJ1-1

CDR3nt: TGTGCCAGCAGCGGTCGAGCGGACACTGAAGCTTTCTTT
CDR3aa: CASSGRADTEAFF
abundance: once
v_gene: TRBV21-1
d_gene: NA
j_gene: TRBJ1-1

CDR3nt: TGTGCCAGCAGCCCAACACCGAACACTGAAGCTTTCTTT
CDR3aa: CASSPTPNTEAFF
abundance: few
v_gene: TRBV9
d_gene: NA
j_gene: TRBJ1-1

CDR3nt: TGTGCCTGGAGGAGGACAGACACTGAAGCTTTCTTT
CDR3aa: CAWRRTDTEAFF
abundance: NA
v_gene: TRBV30
d_gene: NA
j_gene: TRBJ1-1

CDR3nt: TGTGCCAGCAGCCAAGGGGACAGAGATCAGCCCCAGCATTTT
CDR3aa: CASSQGDRDQPQHF
abundance: NA
v_gene: TRBV4-2
d_gene: TRBD1
j_gene: TRBJ1-5